The T cell receptor (beta chain) under discussion was sequenced for a study of T-cell memory formation after mild COVID-19. Study conclusions and caveats: CD4/CD8 balance characterized clones contracting day 15 to 85, and CD4+ skew characterized later expanders.

Each CDR3 protein gets one entry after TCRdb re-called the 5' RACE reads with MiXCR. The sample shows about 350,000 distinct CDR3 sequences, approximately 15% of them seen only once. This CDR3 is 14 amino acids long. Germline CDR1 and CDR2: SGDLS and YYNGEE. The V end was cut by 4 bases, the J end by 11 bases, with 21 bases between. This clonotype has more than one count but fewer than ten. Its antigen is still unknown. Sequencing was carried out using PBMCs or a T cell subset sorted from them (not recorded which). This TCR was recovered from a man aged 18 to 29 who had mild COVID-19 (a few samples of this study predate the infection). Cell type and time point are not known. This chain connects TRBV9 to TRBJ1-1; D is possibly TRBD1 (5 bases). The CDR3 sequence is CASSPHPGAEPAFF. The CDR3 DNA reads TGTGCCAGCAGCCCTCACCCTGGGGCTGAGCCGGCTTTCTTT.